The present T cell receptor beta chain was sequenced within a study of blood T cells in healthy people across ages. Primed by a sample-barcoded 5' primer and a J-beta primer mix, a second PCR proceeded for about 6 to 12 cycles. TCRdb analysed the 5' RACE reads with MiXCR anew, one entry per CDR3 protein. The sample comprises about 930,000 distinct CDR3 sequences, around 29% of which are singletons, and roughly 10% rests with the top ten. The draw of peripheral blood yielded about 9.4 milliliters from each donor. Trimming cost V 3 bases and J 0 bases; bases outside gene matches: 4. The CDR3 is 17 amino acids. The table lists this clonotype with a count of one. In addition, the sample was reused for a study of T cells of mothers and their children. That investigation notes: The authors added sample barcodes and 2-4 random nucleotides using the M1S primer of the second PCR.

The V and J genes are TRBV12-3 or TRBV12-4 and TRBJ2-2; 10 positions agree with TRBD2. The clonotype comes from a woman between 40 and 50 years old in good health. Sequencing input: blood. The CDR3 DNA reads TGTGCCAGCAGTTTTGTAGCGGGAGGCGCGAACACCGGGGAGCTGTTTTTT. It codes for CASSFVAGGANTGELFF.